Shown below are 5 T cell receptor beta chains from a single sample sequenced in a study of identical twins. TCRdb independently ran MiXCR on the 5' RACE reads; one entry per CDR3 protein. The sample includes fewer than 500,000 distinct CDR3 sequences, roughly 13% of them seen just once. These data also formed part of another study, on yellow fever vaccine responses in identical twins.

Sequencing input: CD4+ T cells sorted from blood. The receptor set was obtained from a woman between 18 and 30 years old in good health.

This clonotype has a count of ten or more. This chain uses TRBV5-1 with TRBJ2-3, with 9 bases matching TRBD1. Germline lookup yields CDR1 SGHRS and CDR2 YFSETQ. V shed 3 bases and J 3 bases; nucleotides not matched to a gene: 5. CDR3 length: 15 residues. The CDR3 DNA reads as TGCGCCAGCAGCTGGGGGACAGGGTATACAGATACGCAGTATTTT. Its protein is CASSWGTGYTDTQYF. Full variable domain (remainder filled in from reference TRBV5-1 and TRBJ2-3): KAGVTQTPRYLIKTRGQQVTLSCSPISGHRSVSWYQQTPGQGLQFLFEYFSETQRNKGNFPGRFSGRQFSNSRSEMNVSTLELGDSALYLCASSWGTGYTDTQYFGPGTRLTVL.

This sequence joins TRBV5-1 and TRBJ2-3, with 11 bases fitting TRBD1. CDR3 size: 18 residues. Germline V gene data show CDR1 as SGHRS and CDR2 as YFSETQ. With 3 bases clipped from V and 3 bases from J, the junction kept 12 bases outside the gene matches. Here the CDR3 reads CASSSWTGGLVGTDTQYF. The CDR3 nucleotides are TGCGCCAGCAGCTCCTGGACAGGGGGCCTTGTGGGTACAGATACGCAGTATTTT.

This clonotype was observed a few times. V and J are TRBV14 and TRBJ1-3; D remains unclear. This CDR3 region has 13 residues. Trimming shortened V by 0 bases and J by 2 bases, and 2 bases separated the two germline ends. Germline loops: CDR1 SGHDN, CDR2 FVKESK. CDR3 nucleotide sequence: TGTGCCAGCAGCCAAGAACCTGGAAACACCATATATTTT. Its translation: CASSQEPGNTIYF.

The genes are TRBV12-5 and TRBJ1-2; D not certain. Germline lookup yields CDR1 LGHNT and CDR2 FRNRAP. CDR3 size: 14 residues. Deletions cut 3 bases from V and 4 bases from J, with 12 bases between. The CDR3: CASGFQDGLYGYTF. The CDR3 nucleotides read TGTGCTAGTGGTTTCCAGGACGGACTCTATGGCTACACCTTC.

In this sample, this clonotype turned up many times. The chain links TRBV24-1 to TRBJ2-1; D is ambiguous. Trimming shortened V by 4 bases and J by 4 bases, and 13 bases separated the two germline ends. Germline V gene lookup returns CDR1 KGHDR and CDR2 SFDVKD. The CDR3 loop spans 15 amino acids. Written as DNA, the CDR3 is TGTGCCACCAGTGACCCCTCGAACCGATACAATGAGCAGTTCTTC. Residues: CATSDPSNRYNEQFF.